This T cell receptor (beta chain) comes out of a study of T cells in localized non-small cell lung cancer. Method: immunoSEQ multiplex PCR; TCRdb's copy keeps in-frame clones and lacks some. Of about 3,000 clones in the sample, 25% to 35% were seen once. The junction had 7 bases not matched to a gene; V was cut back by 6 bases and J by 2 bases. Germline V gives CDR1 MNHGY, CDR2 SAAAGT. CDR3 length equals 15 residues. The specimen was lung tumor tissue, collected before any cancer treatment. The rearrangement links TRBV6-8 to TRBJ2-1; 7 bases fit TRBD1. The origin of this receptor is a woman aged 40 to 75 with stage I lung adenocarcinoma. The CDR3 sequence: CASRTTGVAYNEQFF. Written as DNA, the CDR3 is TGTGCCAGCAGAACTACAGGGGTCGCCTACAATGAGCAGTTCTTC.